These T cell receptor beta chains were read from a single sample in a study of T cell responses to AZD1222 COVID-19 vaccine. Measured with immunoSEQ multiplex PCR; TCRdb has only the in-frame clones, and not every one. The sample records some 63,000 clones, 85% to 90% being singletons. The starting material was peripheral blood, obtained 28 days after the second AZD1222 dose. Receptors originate from an adult who received the AZD1222 COVID-19 vaccine. The CDR3 runs from the conserved cysteine through the conserved F or W. Fields, in order: J gene, V gene, D gene, clone size, CDR3 protein, CDR3 DNA. D genes are given only for firm matches. The size entry is marked missing in some rows and otherwise reads once, few, many or a size class.

TRBJ2-7 TRBV6-2/TRBV6-3 TRBD2 - CASSYLAAPSDEQYF TGTGCCAGCAGTTACCTAGCGGCCCCTAGTGACGAGCAGTACTTC
TRBJ1-5 TRBV9 - - CASSFTTGEGQPQHF TGTGCCAGCAGCTTCACCACGGGGGAAGGACAGCCCCAGCATTTT
TRBJ1-1 TRBV15 - - CATSRVKRGNTEAFF TGTGCCACCAGCAGAGTAAAGAGGGGGAACACTGAAGCTTTCTTT
TRBJ1-1 TRBV12-5 TRBD1 - CASGLTRDSLAEAFF TGTGCTAGTGGTTTGACACGGGACAGCCTCGCTGAAGCTTTCTTT
TRBJ1-2 TRBV7-9 - - CASSLGGGKENYGYTF TGTGCCAGCAGCTTAGGGGGTGGTAAGGAGAACTATGGCTACACCTTC
TRBJ2-1 TRBV19 - - CATEGTAYNEQFF TGTGCCACCGAAGGGACGGCTTACAATGAGCAGTTCTTC
TRBJ1-4 TRBV6-5 TRBD1 - CASQPGTANEKLFF TGTGCCAGCCAACCCGGGACAGCTAATGAAAAACTGTTTTTT
TRBJ2-3 TRBV7-9 TRBD2 - CASSLGLGGSRDTQYF TGTGCCAGCAGCTTAGGCCTGGGGGGGTCCCGGGATACGCAGTATTTT
TRBJ1-4 TRBV19 - - CASSAYTGREKLFF TGTGCCAGTAGTGCATACACGGGACGCGAAAAACTGTTTTTT
TRBJ2-3 TRBV9 - - CASSVGWTGADTQYF TGTGCCAGCAGCGTAGGGTGGACTGGGGCAGATACGCAGTATTTT
TRBJ2-1 TRBV14 - once CASSQLGGNEQFF TGTGCCAGCAGCCAGTTAGGGGGCAATGAGCAGTTCTTC
TRBJ2-7 TRBV27 TRBD2 - CASSLIPSGSNWAEQYF TGTGCCAGCAGTTTGATCCCTAGCGGGAGTAATTGGGCCGAGCAGTACTTC
TRBJ2-2 TRBV11-2 TRBD2 - CASSLDPLAGRVELFF TGTGCCAGCAGCTTAGATCCGCTAGCGGGGCGTGTGGAGCTGTTTTTT
TRBJ1-3 TRBV20-1 - - CSASWGSGNTIYF TGCAGTGCTAGTTGGGGGTCTGGAAACACCATATATTTT
TRBJ2-2 TRBV28 - - CASSLVRETGELFF TGTGCCAGCAGTTTGGTCAGGGAAACCGGGGAGCTGTTTTTT
TRBJ1-5 TRBV5-6 TRBD1 - CASSFTGGLDQPQHF TGTGCCAGCAGCTTTACAGGGGGCTTAGATCAGCCCCAGCATTTT
TRBJ1-5 TRBV12-3/TRBV12-4 - - CASSFEGHQPQHF TGTGCCAGCAGTTTTGAGGGGCATCAGCCCCAGCATTTT
TRBJ2-3 TRBV28 TRBD2 - CASTPGGTDLTSGGGGTDTQYF TGTGCCAGCACCCCGGGGGGGACAGACCTGACTAGCGGGGGAGGCGGCACAGATACGCAGTATTTT
TRBJ1-2 TRBV5-4 - - CASSSPTTAVYGYTF TGTGCCAGCAGCTCCCCGACAACAGCCGTCTATGGCTACACCTTC
TRBJ1-2 TRBV15 - - CATSRGGGSYGYTF TGTGCCACCAGCAGAGGTGGAGGGAGCTATGGCTACACCTTC
TRBJ2-7 TRBV5-1 - - CASSLDRGEQYF TGCGCCAGCAGCTTGGACCGGGGTGAGCAGTACTTC
TRBJ2-3 TRBV29-1 - - CSVVGPATDTQYF TGCAGCGTTGTGGGTCCAGCCACAGATACGCAGTATTTT
TRBJ1-5 TRBV27 TRBD1 - CASSSTGGRIYSNQPQHF TGTGCCAGCAGCTCGACAGGGGGGCGAATTTATAGCAATCAGCCCCAGCATTTT
TRBJ2-5 TRBV19 - few CASSVAPGETQYF TGTGCCAGTAGTGTGGCTCCAGGGGAGACCCAGTACTTC
TRBJ1-3 TRBV9 - - CASSPASFSGNTIYF TGTGCCAGCAGCCCGGCCAGCTTCTCTGGAAACACCATATATTTT
TRBJ2-3 TRBV19 TRBD2 - CASSSRLASTDTQYF TGTGCCAGTAGTTCCCGACTAGCCAGCACAGATACGCAGTATTTT
TRBJ2-7 TRBV6-4 TRBD1 - CASSGQGIDEQYF TGTGCCAGCTCGGGACAGGGGATCGACGAGCAGTACTTC
TRBJ1-5 TRBV6-1 - - CASSDSGGSNQPQHF TGTGCCAGCAGTGATTCGGGAGGTAGCAATCAGCCCCAGCATTTT
TRBJ2-2 TRBV2 TRBD1 - CASTHPRGPNTGELFF TGTGCCAGCACCCACCCCAGGGGGCCCAACACCGGGGAGCTGTTTTTT
TRBJ2-7 TRBV27 TRBD1 - CASGRQGAYEQYF TGTGCCAGCGGACGACAGGGGGCGTACGAGCAGTACTTC
TRBJ2-7 TRBV7-2 - - CASGRSGYEQYF TGTGCCAGCGGAAGGTCGGGCTACGAGCAGTACTTC
TRBJ1-6 TRBV2 - once CAPAGDGFSPLHF TGTGCCCCCGCTGGCGATGGATTTTCACCCCTCCACTTT
TRBJ1-2 TRBV28 TRBD1 - CASLGTGLIGGYTF TGTGCCAGCTTGGGGACAGGGTTGATAGGTGGCTACACCTTC
TRBJ2-6 TRBV27 - - CASSSPSSGANVLTF TGTGCCAGCAGTTCTCCAAGCTCTGGGGCCAACGTCCTGACTTTC
TRBJ2-1 TRBV6-2/TRBV6-3 - once CASSRRDLPYNEQFF TGTGCCAGCAGCCGGAGGGACTTACCTTACAATGAGCAGTTCTTC
TRBJ2-3 TRBV5-1 TRBD2 - CASSLAGGSSTDTQYF TGCGCCAGCAGCTTGGCCGGGGGGTCTAGCACAGATACGCAGTATTTT
TRBJ2-2 TRBV9 - - CASSAPHSGGDTGELFF TGTGCCAGCAGCGCGCCCCACTCAGGGGGGGACACCGGGGAGCTGTTTTTT
TRBJ2-7 TRBV4-3 - - CASSQEVRVYEQYF TGCGCCAGCAGCCAAGAAGTCAGAGTCTACGAGCAGTACTTC